This TCR beta chain was observed in a study of shared clonotypes between healthy human individuals. This table comes from immunoSEQ multiplex PCR, and its TCRdb copy is limited to in-frame clones, with some not included. Here the sample spans 850,000 to 1,200,000 clones, roughly 80% being singletons. In its sample, this clone was seen once. The ends were cut back, 3 bases at V and 3 bases at J, with 12 bases in the middle. The CDR3 sequence is 14 residues long. Per the germline V gene, CDR1 is SNHLY and CDR2 is FYNNEI. This rearrangement joins TRBV2 to TRBJ2-7; the D gene is possibly TRBD1 (5 bases). The clonotype comes from a man between 18 and 29 years old in good health. The specimen was memory CD4+ T cells sorted from blood. The subset was: CD45RA-negative fraction. DNA of the CDR3: TGTGCCAGCAGTGATTTAGGGGCGGACTACGAGCAGTACTTC. Protein sequence: CASSDLGADYEQYF.